A selection of T cell receptor beta chains follows, all from one sample in a study of blood T cell repertoires in COVID-19. Only in-frame clones appear in the TCRdb table, and some are missing; sequencing was by immunoSEQ multiplex PCR. The sample has 120,000 or so clones, 76% seen once. The sequencing input was peripheral blood. The source of these receptors is an elderly woman with acute or convalescent COVID-19. CDR3s include the opening cysteine and the closing phenylalanine or tryptophan. The D gene is left open where the match is weak. Size is stated for part of the rows, as once, few or many counts, or as a class when the clone is expanded.

clone size: NA
J gene: TRBJ2-3
V gene: TRBV30
CDR3 length: 20
D gene: TRBD2
CDR3 protein: CAWSVRVRTSGVPGTDTQYF
CDR3 DNA: TGTGCCTGGAGTGTTCGAGTGAGGACTAGCGGCGTCCCGGGCACAGATACGCAGTATTTT

clone size: NA
J gene: TRBJ2-2
V gene: TRBV4-1
CDR3 length: 18
D gene: TRBD1
CDR3 protein: CASSQLPGNRGNTGELFF
CDR3 DNA: TGCGCCAGCAGCCAGCTTCCTGGTAACAGGGGGAACACCGGGGAGCTGTTTTTT

clone size: few
J gene: TRBJ1-1
V gene: TRBV19
CDR3 length: 12
D gene: NA
CDR3 protein: CGSTALNTEAFF
CDR3 DNA: TGTGGCTCGACAGCACTGAACACTGAAGCTTTCTTT

clone size: few
J gene: TRBJ2-5
V gene: TRBV10-3
CDR3 length: 17
D gene: NA
CDR3 protein: CAISEPPIFTVQETQYF
CDR3 DNA: TGTGCCATCAGTGAGCCCCCCATTTTCACAGTTCAAGAGACCCAGTACTTC

clone size: NA
J gene: TRBJ2-2
V gene: TRBV6-5
CDR3 length: 15
D gene: TRBD1
CDR3 protein: CASTDGTGGPGELFF
CDR3 DNA: TGTGCCAGCACCGATGGGACAGGGGGCCCCGGGGAGCTGTTTTTT

clone size: few
J gene: TRBJ1-1
V gene: TRBV7-9
CDR3 length: 12
D gene: NA
CDR3 protein: CASSLGGPQAFF
CDR3 DNA: TGTGCCAGCAGCTTGGGGGGACCTCAAGCTTTCTTT

clone size: NA
J gene: TRBJ2-1
V gene: TRBV27
CDR3 length: 12
D gene: NA
CDR3 protein: CASSPWGGEQFF
CDR3 DNA: TGTGCCAGCAGTCCGTGGGGCGGTGAGCAGTTCTTC

clone size: NA
J gene: TRBJ2-3
V gene: TRBV2
CDR3 length: 14
D gene: TRBD1
CDR3 protein: CASMDRISTDTQYF
CDR3 DNA: TGTGCCAGCATGGACAGGATTAGCACAGATACGCAGTATTTT

clone size: NA
J gene: TRBJ1-1
V gene: TRBV6-5
CDR3 length: 14
D gene: TRBD1
CDR3 protein: CASSSGQGNTEAFF
CDR3 DNA: TGTGCCAGCAGTTCGGGACAGGGGAACACTGAAGCTTTCTTT

clone size: NA
J gene: TRBJ1-6
V gene: TRBV30
CDR3 length: 15
D gene: NA
CDR3 protein: CAWSVTGSDNSPLHF
CDR3 DNA: TGTGCCTGGAGTGTTACAGGGAGCGATAATTCACCCCTCCACTTT

clone size: NA
J gene: TRBJ2-2
V gene: TRBV5-4
CDR3 length: 15
D gene: NA
CDR3 protein: CASSLLLANTGELFF
CDR3 DNA: TGTGCCAGCAGCTTACTGCTAGCAAATACCGGGGAGCTGTTTTTT

clone size: NA
J gene: TRBJ2-7
V gene: TRBV5-1
CDR3 length: 16
D gene: TRBD2
CDR3 protein: CASSLTSGVTSYEQYF
CDR3 DNA: TGCGCCAGCAGCCTCACAAGCGGGGTCACCTCCTACGAGCAGTACTTC

clone size: few
J gene: TRBJ2-7
V gene: TRBV6-4
CDR3 length: 15
D gene: NA
CDR3 protein: CASSDSISGIKEQYF
CDR3 DNA: TGTGCCAGCAGTGACTCGATCTCAGGGATCAAGGAGCAGTACTTC

clone size: NA
J gene: TRBJ2-5
V gene: TRBV24-1
CDR3 length: 13
D gene: NA
CDR3 protein: CATGSQLEETQYF
CDR3 DNA: TGTGCCACCGGCTCTCAGTTGGAAGAGACCCAGTACTTC

clone size: few
J gene: TRBJ2-7
V gene: TRBV5-1
CDR3 length: 13
D gene: NA
CDR3 protein: CASSLDLASEQYF
CDR3 DNA: TGCGCCAGCAGCTTGGACCTAGCGAGTGAGCAGTACTTC

clone size: once
J gene: TRBJ1-5
V gene: TRBV2
CDR3 length: 13
D gene: NA
CDR3 protein: CASSVNRDQPQHF
CDR3 DNA: TGTGCCAGCAGTGTGAACAGGGACCAGCCCCAGCATTTT

clone size: NA
J gene: TRBJ1-5
V gene: TRBV18
CDR3 length: 16
D gene: NA
CDR3 protein: CASSRGGPSSNQPQHF
CDR3 DNA: TGTGCCAGCTCACGTGGGGGCCCTTCAAGCAATCAGCCCCAGCATTTT

clone size: NA
J gene: TRBJ1-3
V gene: TRBV28
CDR3 length: 16
D gene: NA
CDR3 protein: CASRTQGNVVGNTIYF
CDR3 DNA: TGTGCCAGCCGAACTCAGGGGAATGTGGTAGGAAACACCATATATTTT

clone size: NA
J gene: TRBJ2-7
V gene: TRBV6-5
CDR3 length: 15
D gene: TRBD1
CDR3 protein: CASSFGTGPSYEQYF
CDR3 DNA: TGTGCCAGCAGTTTCGGGACAGGTCCCTCCTACGAGCAGTACTTC

clone size: NA
J gene: TRBJ2-2
V gene: TRBV4-1
CDR3 length: 16
D gene: TRBD2
CDR3 protein: CASSQDSGRNTGELFF
CDR3 DNA: TGCGCCAGCAGCCAAGATAGCGGGAGGAACACCGGGGAGCTGTTTTTT

clone size: NA
J gene: TRBJ1-2
V gene: TRBV7-2
CDR3 length: 14
D gene: NA
CDR3 protein: CASSTDRTNYGYTF
CDR3 DNA: TGTGCCAGCAGCACGGACAGAACAAACTATGGCTACACCTTC

clone size: NA
J gene: TRBJ2-7
V gene: TRBV27
CDR3 length: 15
D gene: NA
CDR3 protein: CASSLSNGRNYEQYF
CDR3 DNA: TGTGCCAGCAGTTTATCGAATGGCAGAAACTACGAGCAGTACTTC

clone size: NA
J gene: TRBJ1-2
V gene: TRBV2
CDR3 length: 14
D gene: NA
CDR3 protein: CASSEDLSTGGYTF
CDR3 DNA: TGTGCCAGCAGTGAGGATCTATCAACGGGTGGCTACACCTTC

clone size: NA
J gene: TRBJ1-1
V gene: TRBV19
CDR3 length: 13
D gene: TRBD1
CDR3 protein: CASSPRGQGKAFF
CDR3 DNA: TGTGCCAGTAGTCCCCGTGGACAGGGAAAAGCTTTCTTT

clone size: NA
J gene: TRBJ1-4
V gene: TRBV28
CDR3 length: 15
D gene: TRBD1
CDR3 protein: CASSSPGTGNEKLFF
CDR3 DNA: TGTGCCAGCAGTTCCCCCGGGACAGGGAATGAAAAACTGTTTTTT

clone size: NA
J gene: TRBJ1-4
V gene: TRBV5-1
CDR3 length: 15
D gene: NA
CDR3 protein: CASSLTTDYNEKLFF
CDR3 DNA: TGCGCCAGCAGCTTGACCACAGACTATAATGAAAAACTGTTTTTT

clone size: NA
J gene: TRBJ1-1
V gene: TRBV7-3
CDR3 length: 13
D gene: NA
CDR3 protein: CASSLSRNTEAFF
CDR3 DNA: TGTGCCAGCAGCTTAAGCAGGAACACTGAAGCTTTCTTT

clone size: NA
J gene: TRBJ2-1
V gene: TRBV10-1
CDR3 length: 20
D gene: TRBD2
CDR3 protein: CASSDRGTSGGRSSYNEQFF
CDR3 DNA: TGCGCCAGCAGTGACCGCGGGACTAGCGGGGGCCGAAGCTCCTACAATGAGCAGTTCTTC

clone size: NA
J gene: TRBJ2-2
V gene: TRBV6-5
CDR3 length: 13
D gene: NA
CDR3 protein: CASRDTNTGELFF
CDR3 DNA: TGTGCCAGTAGGGACACGAACACCGGGGAGCTGTTTTTT

clone size: NA
J gene: TRBJ2-3
V gene: TRBV3-1/TRBV3-2
CDR3 length: 17
D gene: NA
CDR3 protein: CASSQAAGGLVPDTQYF
CDR3 DNA: TGTGCCAGCAGCCAAGCGGCCGGGGGATTGGTCCCGGATACGCAGTATTTT

clone size: few
J gene: TRBJ1-1
V gene: TRBV5-1
CDR3 length: 14
D gene: NA
CDR3 protein: CASRTGVMNTEAFF
CDR3 DNA: TGCGCCAGCAGGACCGGGGTTATGAACACTGAAGCTTTCTTT

clone size: NA
J gene: TRBJ1-6
V gene: TRBV15
CDR3 length: 15
D gene: NA
CDR3 protein: CATSSPGTTRPPLHF
CDR3 DNA: TGTGCCACCAGCAGTCCCGGGACAACCAGGCCACCCCTCCACTTT

clone size: once
J gene: TRBJ2-3
V gene: TRBV6-1
CDR3 length: 17
D gene: TRBD1
CDR3 protein: CASSGPLNRGRWDTQYF
CDR3 DNA: TGTGCCAGCAGTGGCCCCTTAAACAGGGGGCGCTGGGATACGCAGTATTTT

clone size: NA
J gene: TRBJ2-3
V gene: TRBV6-4
CDR3 length: 18
D gene: TRBD2
CDR3 protein: CASSAGTSGGFRTDTQYF
CDR3 DNA: TGTGCCAGCAGCGCCGGGACTAGCGGGGGCTTCCGCACAGATACGCAGTATTTT

clone size: NA
J gene: TRBJ1-2
V gene: TRBV5-1
CDR3 length: 14
D gene: NA
CDR3 protein: CASSPQGQGYGYTF
CDR3 DNA: TGCGCCAGCAGCCCCCAGGGCCAAGGCTATGGCTACACCTTC

clone size: NA
J gene: TRBJ2-1
V gene: TRBV27
CDR3 length: 17
D gene: TRBD2
CDR3 protein: CASSLFPLAGGHNEQFF
CDR3 DNA: TGTGCCAGCAGTTTATTCCCACTAGCGGGAGGACACAATGAGCAGTTCTTC

clone size: NA
J gene: TRBJ1-2
V gene: TRBV28
CDR3 length: 12
D gene: NA
CDR3 protein: CASSLVSYGYTF
CDR3 DNA: TGTGCCAGCAGTTTAGTGTCGTATGGCTACACCTTC

clone size: NA
J gene: TRBJ1-3
V gene: TRBV2
CDR3 length: 14
D gene: NA
CDR3 protein: CASRGGLSGNTIYF
CDR3 DNA: TGTGCCAGCAGAGGAGGGCTTTCTGGAAACACCATATATTTT

clone size: NA
J gene: TRBJ2-1
V gene: TRBV24-1
CDR3 length: 14
D gene: TRBD2
CDR3 protein: CATSAASGGYEQFF
CDR3 DNA: TGTGCCACCAGTGCAGCTAGCGGGGGCTATGAGCAGTTCTTC

clone size: NA
J gene: TRBJ1-2
V gene: TRBV28
CDR3 length: 11
D gene: NA
CDR3 protein: CASSFSNGYTF
CDR3 DNA: TGTGCCAGCAGTTTTTCAAATGGCTACACCTTC

clone size: NA
J gene: TRBJ1-1
V gene: TRBV5-1
CDR3 length: 16
D gene: TRBD1
CDR3 protein: CASSWTGGVRGTEAFF
CDR3 DNA: TGCGCCAGCAGCTGGACAGGGGGCGTAAGGGGAACTGAAGCTTTCTTT

clone size: NA
J gene: TRBJ1-5
V gene: TRBV2
CDR3 length: 15
D gene: TRBD1
CDR3 protein: CASRKGTGPNQPQHF
CDR3 DNA: TGTGCCAGCAGGAAAGGGACAGGGCCTAATCAGCCCCAGCATTTT

clone size: NA
J gene: TRBJ2-7
V gene: TRBV9
CDR3 length: 14
D gene: TRBD1
CDR3 protein: CASSPATGFYEQYF
CDR3 DNA: TGTGCCAGCAGCCCCGCGACAGGGTTCTACGAGCAGTACTTC

clone size: NA
J gene: TRBJ2-5
V gene: TRBV24-1
CDR3 length: 13
D gene: NA
CDR3 protein: CATSETRQGTQYF
CDR3 DNA: TGTGCCACCAGTGAAACCCGGCAGGGGACCCAGTACTTC

clone size: NA
J gene: TRBJ1-5
V gene: TRBV6-2/TRBV6-3
CDR3 length: 17
D gene: NA
CDR3 protein: CASSYTHTTMLNQPQHF
CDR3 DNA: TGTGCCAGCAGTTACACCCATACGACAATGCTCAATCAGCCCCAGCATTTT

clone size: NA
J gene: TRBJ2-2
V gene: TRBV19
CDR3 length: 16
D gene: TRBD2
CDR3 protein: CASSILGGENTGELFF
CDR3 DNA: TGTGCCAGTAGTATACTGGGGGGGGAGAACACCGGGGAGCTGTTTTTT

clone size: NA
J gene: TRBJ2-7
V gene: TRBV28
CDR3 length: 13
D gene: TRBD1
CDR3 protein: CASSGDSTYEQYF
CDR3 DNA: TGTGCCAGCTCCGGGGACAGCACCTACGAGCAGTACTTC

clone size: NA
J gene: TRBJ2-2
V gene: TRBV3-1/TRBV3-2
CDR3 length: 17
D gene: NA
CDR3 protein: CASSYPLGTLNTGELFF
CDR3 DNA: TGTGCCAGCAGCTACCCCTTGGGGACACTTAACACCGGGGAGCTGTTTTTT

clone size: NA
J gene: TRBJ2-5
V gene: TRBV5-1
CDR3 length: 12
D gene: NA
CDR3 protein: CASSYGKETQYF
CDR3 DNA: TGCGCCAGCAGCTACGGGAAAGAGACCCAGTACTTC

clone size: NA
J gene: TRBJ2-5
V gene: TRBV5-1
CDR3 length: 15
D gene: NA
CDR3 protein: CASSLGLEGGETQYF
CDR3 DNA: TGCGCCAGCAGCTTGGGCTTGGAGGGCGGGGAGACCCAGTACTTC

clone size: NA
J gene: TRBJ2-2
V gene: TRBV9
CDR3 length: 14
D gene: TRBD2
CDR3 protein: CASTGGQVTGELFF
CDR3 DNA: TGTGCCTCCACGGGGGGGCAGGTGACCGGGGAGCTGTTTTTT

clone size: NA
J gene: TRBJ1-1
V gene: TRBV30
CDR3 length: 11
D gene: NA
CDR3 protein: CAWSDRTEAFF
CDR3 DNA: TGTGCCTGGAGTGACCGGACTGAAGCTTTCTTT

clone size: NA
J gene: TRBJ1-4
V gene: TRBV12-3/TRBV12-4
CDR3 length: 13
D gene: NA
CDR3 protein: CASSFRKREKLFF
CDR3 DNA: TGTGCCAGCAGTTTCAGGAAACGTGAAAAACTGTTTTTT